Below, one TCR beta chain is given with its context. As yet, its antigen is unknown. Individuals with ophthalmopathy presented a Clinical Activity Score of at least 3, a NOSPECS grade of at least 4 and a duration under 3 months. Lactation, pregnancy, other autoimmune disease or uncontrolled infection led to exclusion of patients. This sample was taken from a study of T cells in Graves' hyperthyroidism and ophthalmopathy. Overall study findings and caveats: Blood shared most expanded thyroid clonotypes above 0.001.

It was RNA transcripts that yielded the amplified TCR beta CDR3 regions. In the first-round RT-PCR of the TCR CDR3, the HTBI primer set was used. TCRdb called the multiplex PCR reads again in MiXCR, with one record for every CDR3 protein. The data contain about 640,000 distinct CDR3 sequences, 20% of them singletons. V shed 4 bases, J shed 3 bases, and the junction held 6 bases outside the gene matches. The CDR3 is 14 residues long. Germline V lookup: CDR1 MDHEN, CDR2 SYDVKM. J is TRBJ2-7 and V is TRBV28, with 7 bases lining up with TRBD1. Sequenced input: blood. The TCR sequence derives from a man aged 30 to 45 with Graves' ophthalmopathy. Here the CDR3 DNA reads TGTGCCAGCAGTTCTCCGGGACAGCGCTACGAGCAGTACTTC. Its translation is CASSSPGQRYEQYF.